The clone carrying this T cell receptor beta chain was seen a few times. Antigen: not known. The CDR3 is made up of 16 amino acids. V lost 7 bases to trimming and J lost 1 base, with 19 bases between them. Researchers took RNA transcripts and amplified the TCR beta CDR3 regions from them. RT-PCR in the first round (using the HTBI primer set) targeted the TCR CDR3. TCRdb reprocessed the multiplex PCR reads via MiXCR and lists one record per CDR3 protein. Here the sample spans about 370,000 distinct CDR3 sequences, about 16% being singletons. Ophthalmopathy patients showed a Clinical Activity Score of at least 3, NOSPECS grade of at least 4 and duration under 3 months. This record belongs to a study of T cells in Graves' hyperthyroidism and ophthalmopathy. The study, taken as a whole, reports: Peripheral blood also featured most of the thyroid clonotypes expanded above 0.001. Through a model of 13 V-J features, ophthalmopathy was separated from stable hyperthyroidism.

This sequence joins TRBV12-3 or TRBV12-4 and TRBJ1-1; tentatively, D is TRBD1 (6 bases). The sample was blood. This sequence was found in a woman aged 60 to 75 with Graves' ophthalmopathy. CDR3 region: CASTIVRDTANTEAFF. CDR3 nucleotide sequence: TGTGCCAGCACCATCGTACGGGACACCGCGAACACTGAAGCTTTCTTT.